These 9 T cell receptor beta chains originate from one sample sequenced in a study of T cell responses to AZD1222 COVID-19 vaccine (dated by TCRdb to the early 2020s). The time point label of this sample denotes: baseline before first vaccination. The sample's treatment or condition label, in plain terms: meningococcal conjugate vaccine given as trial control. Library preparation employed the immunoSEQ multiplex PCR assay. TCRdb holds this immuneACCESS table with in-frame rearrangements only. Some clones are missing; in checked studies, unresolved V genes explain under half, and the rest has no known cause. Here the sample has over 100,000 clones; 88% occur a single time. The top ten clonotypes cover around 13% of the sample. The input for sequencing was peripheral blood, taken on day 0 of MenACWY control vaccination. All receptors derive from an adult in good health.

This rearrangement joins TRBV19 to TRBJ1-1, with TRBD1 matching 10 bases. CDR1 LNHDA and CDR2 SQIVND come from the germline V gene (reference sequence). The J segment lost 6 bases and the V segment lost 5 bases, leaving 6 bases of the junction unmatched. The CDR3 consists of 14 residues. The CDR3 loop is CASSSRDRGAEAFF. CDR3 coding DNA: TGTGCCAGTAGTTCCCGGGACAGGGGAGCTGAAGCTTTCTTT. Together with reference TRBV19 and TRBJ1-1, the CDR3 gives the full variable domain: DGGITQSPKYLFRKEGQNVTLSCEQNLNHDAMYWYRQDPGQGLRLIYYSQIVNDFQKGDIAEGYSVSREKKESFPLTVTSAQKNPTAFYLCASSSRDRGAEAFFGQGTRLTVV.

The chain combines TRBV3-1 (or the pseudogene TRBV3-2) with TRBJ1-3; TRBD1 is a possible D gene (6 bases). Deletions cut 3 bases from V and 0 bases from J, with 15 bases between. In germline, CDR1 is LGHDT, CDR2 YNNKEL (reference sequence). The length of the CDR3 is 17 residues. The CDR3 loop is CASSQGNRDYSGNTIYF. CDR3 DNA: TGTGCCAGCAGCCAGGGCAACAGGGACTACTCTGGAAACACCATATATTTT.

J is TRBJ2-5 and V is TRBV7-8, with TRBD2 identical over 8 bases. Germline lookup yields CDR1 SGHVS and CDR2 FQNEAQ. The CDR3 loop spans 14 amino acids. The V gene end was trimmed by 5 bases and the J gene end by 5 bases; junction bases not matched to a gene: 7. CDR3 sequence (DNA): TGTGCCAGCAGCCTTCGGACTAGCTGGGAGACCCAGTACTTC. Its protein is CASSLRTSWETQYF.

The gene calls are TRBV28 and TRBJ2-2, with 8 positions matching TRBD2. The CDR3 covers 18 residues. Germline CDR1 MDHEN, CDR2 SYDVKM. V gave up 3 bases and J gave up 6 bases; unmatched junction bases: 15. The CDR3 DNA sequence: TGTGCCAGCAGTTTGGGACTAGGGCGGGCCGAGGGGGCCGGGGAGCTGTTTTTT. Translation: CASSLGLGRAEGAGELFF.

The chain couples TRBV6-4 to TRBJ2-1, with D perhaps TRBD2 (5 bases). CDR3 length equals 15 residues. V gave up 5 bases and J gave up 8 bases, with 19 bases separating them. Germline-derived CDR1 and CDR2 are MRHNA and SNTAGT. In nucleotides, the CDR3 is TGTGCCAGCAGTAGCGGAATTGGGTCGGTGGATGAGCAGTTCTTC. Its protein product is CASSSGIGSVDEQFF.

V gene TRBV4-1 combines with J gene TRBJ1-1; the match to TRBD1 covers 7 bases. The CDR3 extends over 15 amino acids. Germline CDR1 is MGHRA and CDR2 is YSYEKL. With V trimmed by 6 bases and J by 6 bases, 13 bases remained unmatched. CDR3 sequence (DNA): TGCGCCAGCAGGTCGACAGGGAGCGTCGTGGCTGAAGCTTTCTTT. Its protein is CASRSTGSVVAEAFF.

This clone was seen once. The chain is built from TRBV12-5 and TRBJ2-1, with 7 bases fitting TRBD2. Unmatched junction bases numbered 10, after V lost 2 bases and J lost 0 bases. Per the germline V gene, CDR1 is LGHNT and CDR2 is FRNRAP. There are 18 residues in the CDR3. CDR3 amino acids: CASGLYLLARTSYNEQFF. The CDR3 DNA reads TGTGCTAGTGGTTTGTACCTACTAGCGCGAACCTCCTACAATGAGCAGTTCTTC.

The rearrangement uses TRBV9 and TRBJ1-1; D call uncertain. The CDR3 sequence is 15 residues long. Trimming stripped 4 bases from V and 0 bases from J, with 13 bases between. CDR1 is SGDLS, CDR2 YYNGEE, per germline. This chain's CDR3 is CASSLIPDLNTEAFF. CDR3 DNA sequence: TGTGCCAGCAGCCTGATACCGGACTTGAACACTGAAGCTTTCTTT. The entire variable domain, with the rest obtained from reference TRBV9 and TRBJ1-1, is as follows: DSGVTQTPKHLITATGQRVTLRCSPRSGDLSVYWYQQSLDQGLQFLIQYYNGEERAKGNILERFSAQQFPDLHSELNLSSLELGDSALYFCASSLIPDLNTEAFFGQGTRLTVV.

This chain joins TRBV9 and TRBJ2-7, with TRBD2 identical over 7 bases. The CDR3 spans 15 residues. V was clipped by 4 bases and J by 5 bases; unmatched bases: 12. CDR1 and CDR2 (germline): SGDLS, YYNGEE. CDR3 DNA sequence: TGTGCCAGCAGCCCATGGGGGAGGGAGATGGACGAGCAGTACTTC. Translated: CASSPWGREMDEQYF.